The 13 T cell receptor beta chains listed next were all sequenced from one sample in a study of T-cell memory formation after mild COVID-19. TCRdb analysed the 5' RACE reads with MiXCR anew, one entry per CDR3 protein. This table holds around 390,000 distinct CDR3 sequences, roughly 15% found once. The sample consisted of PBMCs or a T cell subset sorted from them (not recorded which). These receptors all come from a man between 18 and 29 years old who had mild COVID-19 (a few samples of this study predate the infection). Cell type and time point are not known.

Only a few counts were recorded for this clonotype. The chain uses TRBV7-2 and TRBJ1-2, with 8 bases identical to TRBD1. The CDR3 consists of 13 residues. J lost 7 bases, V lost 5 bases, and 6 bases had no gene match. Germline V gives CDR1 SGHTA, CDR2 FQGNSA. CDR3 nucleotides: TGTGCCAGCAGCCTGGGACAGGCTCGTGGCTACACCTTC. This gives the protein CASSLGQARGYTF.

The gene calls are TRBV6-5 and TRBJ1-3; D is unresolved. Germline CDR1 reads MNHEY; CDR2 reads SVGAGI. V lost 4 bases and J lost 3, with 7 bases in between. The CDR3 sequence is 13 residues long. CDR3 DNA: TGTGCCAGCAGTTTCACTTTTGGAAACACCATATATTTT. Residues: CASSFTFGNTIYF.

The chain is built from TRBV29-1 and TRBJ1-5; possibly TRBD1 for D (6 bases). Germline V gene sequence: CDR1 SQVTM, CDR2 ANQGSEA. This CDR3 has 13 amino acids. V was cut by 6 bases and J by 2 bases, with 11 bases left in between. The CDR3 protein is CSVMTGGNQPQHF. The CDR3 DNA reads as TGCAGCGTCATGACAGGAGGCAATCAGCCCCAGCATTTT.

This clonotype showed up just a few times. The rearrangement links TRBV7-8 to TRBJ2-3; TRBD1 aligns across 10 bases. The germline CDR1 and CDR2 sequences are SGHVS and FQNEAQ. The V segment lost 5 bases and the J segment 3 bases; nucleotides outside the gene matches: 11. This CDR3 has 17 residues. This chain's CDR3 is CASSNPRGQGKTDTQYF. DNA for the CDR3: TGTGCCAGCAGCAACCCTCGGGGACAGGGGAAGACAGATACGCAGTATTTT.

This clonotype was observed a few times. The gene calls are TRBV7-8 and TRBJ2-3, with 8 bases aligning to TRBD2. Germline V gene sequence: CDR1 SGHVS, CDR2 FQNEAQ. V gave up 3 bases and J gave up 6 bases; unmatched junction bases: 14. This CDR3 contains 17 residues. The CDR3 spells CASSLFGGTRVTDTQYF. CDR3 bases: TGTGCCAGCAGCTTGTTTGGAGGGACTAGAGTTACGGATACGCAGTATTTT.

The J gene is TRBJ1-4, the V gene TRBV5-4, with a weak D call TRBD1 (6 bases). Germline loops: CDR1 SGHNT, CDR2 YYREEE (reference sequence). V dropped 5 bases and J dropped 7 bases, with 18 bases sitting between them. This CDR3 spans 15 amino acids. CDR3: CASRRFPGEGEKLFF. The CDR3 nucleotides read TGTGCCAGCAGGAGGTTCCCAGGGGAGGGTGAAAAACTGTTTTTT.

This clonotype was observed a handful of times. The chain has TRBV5-1 and TRBJ1-2, with 10 nucleotides matching TRBD1. Germline V gene lookup returns CDR1 SGHRS and CDR2 YFSETQ. Unmatched junction bases numbered 8, after V lost 2 bases and J lost 7 bases. This CDR3 has 15 residues. The CDR3 nucleotides are TGCGCCAGCAGCTTAACACCGGGACAGGGGTCTGGCTACACCTTC. It yields the protein CASSLTPGQGSGYTF.

This clonotype appeared a few times. This chain's CDR3 is CASRPDGFYEQYV. CDR3 DNA: TGTGCCAGCAGACCCGACGGCTTCTACGAGCAGTACGTC. V is TRBV6-2 or TRBV6-3 and J is TRBJ2-7, with D unclear. Germline CDR1 and CDR2: MNHEY and SVGEGT. The CDR3 length is 13 residues. Trimming stripped 6 bases from V and 3 bases from J, with 12 bases between.

V and J are TRBV19 and TRBJ1-5; D unresolved. V was clipped by 6 bases and J by 4 bases, with 7 bases between them. The CDR3 covers 12 residues. Per germline, CDR1 LNHDA and CDR2 SQIVND (reference sequence). CDR3 protein: CASRPRNQPQHF. CDR3 bases: TGTGCCAGTAGACCTCGAAATCAGCCCCAGCATTTT.

This clonotype turned up a few times. The chain is built from TRBV4-3 and TRBJ1-6, with TRBD1 matching over 7 bases. J was trimmed by 8 bases and V by 0 bases; bases with no gene match: 10. The CDR3 extends over 17 amino acids. Germline assignment: CDR1 LGHNA and CDR2 YSLEER. CDR3 nucleotide sequence: TGCGCCAGCAGCCAAGACAATACAGGGGTGGGGGATTCACCCCTCCACTTT. This codes for CASSQDNTGVGDSPLHF.

V usage is TRBV5-1 and J usage is TRBJ2-3; D gene unclear. The CDR3 consists of 14 residues. The germline gives CDR1 SGHRS, CDR2 YFSETQ. With 5 bases removed from V and 0 bases from J, the gap between germline ends came to 10 bases. The CDR3 region has the DNA TGCGCCAGCAGGGGAATTATAAGCACAGATACGCAGTATTTT. It yields the protein CASRGIISTDTQYF.

In this sample, this clonotype turned up a few times. This chain joins TRBV18 and TRBJ2-1; 9 bases are a match to TRBD2. V was clipped by 2 bases and J by 4 bases; unmatched bases: 6. Germline V lookup: CDR1 KGHSH, CDR2 LQKENI. There are 16 residues in the CDR3. CDR3 residues: CASSPAAGGYYNEQFF. CDR3 sequence (DNA): TGTGCCAGCTCACCAGCAGCGGGGGGATATTACAATGAGCAGTTCTTC.

This chain connects TRBV15 to TRBJ2-2; D is uncertain. The germline V gene encodes CDR1 LNHNV and CDR2 YYDKDF (reference sequence). This CDR3 region has 15 residues. Deletions cut 9 bases from V and 5 bases from J, with 19 bases between. The CDR3 DNA follows: TGTGCCACTAGCTATTGGGCAGGCGGAACCGGGGAGCTGTTTTTT. Amino acid sequence: CATSYWAGGTGELFF.